Reported below is one TCR beta chain. Study processing details: Nucleated cell counts were estimated from reference gene primer amplification. Clones were read by immunoSEQ multiplex PCR, and TCRdb kept only the in-frame ones, dropping some. V and J calls and clone size are copied from that table; D and trimming were computed from the DNA. The sample shows about 180,000 clones, about 89% of them seen only once. The CDR3 is made up of 15 amino acids. Trimming removed 0 bases from V and 4 bases from J; junction bases left unmatched: 7. The germline V gene encodes CDR1 SGDLS and CDR2 YYNGEE. These data originate in a study of blood T cell repertoires in COVID-19.

The gene calls are TRBV9 and TRBJ2-7; TRBD2 aligns across 7 bases. The TCR comes from a man aged 40-49 years with active or convalescent COVID-19. Source material: peripheral blood. The CDR3 sequence is CASSVAASGWYEQYF. CDR3 DNA sequence: TGTGCCAGCAGCGTAGCGGCTAGCGGTTGGTACGAGCAGTACTTC.